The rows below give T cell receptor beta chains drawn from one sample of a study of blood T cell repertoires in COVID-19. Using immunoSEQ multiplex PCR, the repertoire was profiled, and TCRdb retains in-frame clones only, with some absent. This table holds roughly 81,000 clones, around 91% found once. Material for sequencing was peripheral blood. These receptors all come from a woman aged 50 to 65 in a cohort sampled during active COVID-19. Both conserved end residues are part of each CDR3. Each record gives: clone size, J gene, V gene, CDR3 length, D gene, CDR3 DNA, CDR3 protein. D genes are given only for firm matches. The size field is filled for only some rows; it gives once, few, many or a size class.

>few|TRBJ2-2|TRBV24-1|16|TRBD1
TGTGCCACCAGTGATCCGGGGACAGGGTCCACCGGGGAGCTGTTTTTT
CATSDPGTGSTGELFF
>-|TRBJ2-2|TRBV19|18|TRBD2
TGTGCCAGTAGTATTGGGACTAGCGGGGGGGTAAAGACCGGGGAGCTGTTTTTT
CASSIGTSGGVKTGELFF
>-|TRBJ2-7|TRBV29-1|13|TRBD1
TGCAGCGTGTCCGGGACAGGGCTCTTCGAGCAGTACTTC
CSVSGTGLFEQYF
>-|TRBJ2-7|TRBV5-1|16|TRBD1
TGCGCCAGCAGCTTGGCCTTGGGGACAGGGAGCGTCGAGCAGTACTTC
CASSLALGTGSVEQYF
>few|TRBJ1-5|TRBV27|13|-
TGTGCCAGCAGTTTACAGGGTTATCAGCCCCAGCATTTT
CASSLQGYQPQHF
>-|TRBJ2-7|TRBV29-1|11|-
TGCAGCGTTGATTCGGCGGGCGAGCAGTACTTC
CSVDSAGEQYF
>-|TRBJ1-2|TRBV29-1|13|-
TGCAGCGTTGAACAAGGGGGGGGCTATGGCTACACCTTC
CSVEQGGGYGYTF
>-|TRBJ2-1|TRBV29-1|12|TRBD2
TGCAGCGTTGCTGGACTAGCGGTAGAGCAGTTCTTC
CSVAGLAVEQFF
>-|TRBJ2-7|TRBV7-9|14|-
TGTGCCAGCAGCTTCAGCCTAGGTGCCTACGAGCAGTACTTC
CASSFSLGAYEQYF
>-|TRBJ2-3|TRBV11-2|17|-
TGTGCCAGCAGCTTAGGTCCGGGACACAGGCTGGCGGATACGCAGTATTTT
CASSLGPGHRLADTQYF
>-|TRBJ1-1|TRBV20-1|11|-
TGCAGTGTATGGAGAGACACTGAAGCTTTCTTT
CSVWRDTEAFF
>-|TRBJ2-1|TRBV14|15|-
TGTGCCAGCAGCCCGATTACTTATGCCTACAATGAGCAGTTCTTC
CASSPITYAYNEQFF
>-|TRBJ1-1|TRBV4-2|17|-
TGTGCCAGCAGCCAAACCGTGTGGGGCGGCATGAACACTGAAGCTTTCTTT
CASSQTVWGGMNTEAFF
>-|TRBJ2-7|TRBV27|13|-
TGTGCCAGCACGGGGTATCCGAGTTGGGAGCAGTACTTC
CASTGYPSWEQYF
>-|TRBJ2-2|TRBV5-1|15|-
TGCGCCAGCAGCTCTGACAGCGCGAACACCGGGGAGCTGTTTTTT
CASSSDSANTGELFF
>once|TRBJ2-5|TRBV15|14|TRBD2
TGTGCCACCAGCAGAAGCGGGGGCTACGAGACCCAGTACTTC
CATSRSGGYETQYF
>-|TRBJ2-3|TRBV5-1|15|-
TGCGCCAGCAGCTTGTGGGGCTTAAGCACAGATACGCAGTATTTT
CASSLWGLSTDTQYF
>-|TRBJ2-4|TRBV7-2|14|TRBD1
TGTGCCAGCAGCACGGGACAGGGACGCGCCATTCAGTACTTC
CASSTGQGRAIQYF
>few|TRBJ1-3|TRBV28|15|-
TGTGCCAGCAGTTCCTCTGGCCGCTCTGGAAACACCATATATTTT
CASSSSGRSGNTIYF
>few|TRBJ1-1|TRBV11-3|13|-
TGTGCCAGCAGCTTGACAGGGAACACTGAAGCTTTCTTT
CASSLTGNTEAFF
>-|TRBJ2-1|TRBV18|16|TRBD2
TGTGCCAGCTCACGCCCGGGACTAGCGGTATACAATGAGCAGTTCTTC
CASSRPGLAVYNEQFF
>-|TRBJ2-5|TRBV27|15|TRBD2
TGTGCCAGCAGACCTAGCGGGAGGGCCCTAGAGACCCAGTACTTC
CASRPSGRALETQYF
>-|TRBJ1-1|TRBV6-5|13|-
TGTGCCAGCGAGCCTTATAGGAACACTGAAGCTTTCTTT
CASEPYRNTEAFF
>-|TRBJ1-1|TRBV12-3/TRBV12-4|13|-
TGTGCCAGCAGTTTAACTATGAACACTGAAGCTTTCTTT
CASSLTMNTEAFF
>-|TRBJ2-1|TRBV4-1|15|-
TGCGCCAGCAGCCGCCAGGGGCGGTTCTACAATGAGCAGTTCTTC
CASSRQGRFYNEQFF
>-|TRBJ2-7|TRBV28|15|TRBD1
TGTGCCAGCAGTTTGTCCGGGACAGGGGCCTACGAGCAGTACTTC
CASSLSGTGAYEQYF
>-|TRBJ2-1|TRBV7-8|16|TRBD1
TGTGCCAGCAGCTTAATGACAGGGGTTACCTACAATGAGCAGTTCTTC
CASSLMTGVTYNEQFF
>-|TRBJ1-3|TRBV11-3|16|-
TGTGCCAGCAGCTTAGGCGGAGCGAGCTCTGGAAACACCATATATTTT
CASSLGGASSGNTIYF
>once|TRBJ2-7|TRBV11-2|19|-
TGTGCCAGCAGCTTAGGGCAATCGGTTGGGGCATCGTTCTTTTCCGAGCAGTACTTC
CASSLGQSVGASFFSEQYF
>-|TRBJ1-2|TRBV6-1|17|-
TGTGCCAGCAGTGAAGCCGGAGGCGGGCTTGCTTACTATGGCTACACCTTC
CASSEAGGGLAYYGYTF
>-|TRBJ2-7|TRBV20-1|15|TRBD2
TGCAGTGCTAGTTGGGCTGTAGGGAGGGGCGACGAGCAGTACTTC
CSASWAVGRGDEQYF
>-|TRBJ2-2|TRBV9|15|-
TGTGCCAGCAGCCCCCTGGAGGGGTCCACCGGGGAGCTGTTTTTT
CASSPLEGSTGELFF
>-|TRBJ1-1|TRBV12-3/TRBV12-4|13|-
TGTGCCAGCAGGCGTACAGGGAACACTGAAGCTTTCTTT
CASRRTGNTEAFF
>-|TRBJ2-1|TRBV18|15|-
TGTGCCAGCTCACCACAAGGGGACATCTACAATGAGCAGTTCTTC
CASSPQGDIYNEQFF
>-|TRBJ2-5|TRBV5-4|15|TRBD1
TGTGCCAGCAGCAACCGGGACAGCGAGGCAGAGACCCAGTACTTC
CASSNRDSEAETQYF
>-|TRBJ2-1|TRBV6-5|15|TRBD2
TGTGCCAGCAGTAGAATAGCGGGAGGAGATTTTGAGCAGTTCTTC
CASSRIAGGDFEQFF
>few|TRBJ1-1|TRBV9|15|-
TGTGCCAGCAGCCATTCCAGCGGGGTGCTCACTGAAGCTTTCTTT
CASSHSSGVLTEAFF
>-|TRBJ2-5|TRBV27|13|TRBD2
TGTGCCAGCAGGGCTAGCGGCGGGCGGACCCAGTACTTC
CASRASGGRTQYF
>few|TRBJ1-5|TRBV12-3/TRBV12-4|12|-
TGTGCCAGCAGTAAATACAGGGTAACCCAGCATTTT
CASSKYRVTQHF
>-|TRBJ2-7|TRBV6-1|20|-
-
CASSGVAGAVLRAGHQALNF
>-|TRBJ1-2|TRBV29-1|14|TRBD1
TGCAGCGTTGAAGGGGACAGGGGTAACTATGGCTACACCTTC
CSVEGDRGNYGYTF
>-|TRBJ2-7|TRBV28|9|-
TGTGCCTCCGGGAACGAGCAGTACTTC
CASGNEQYF
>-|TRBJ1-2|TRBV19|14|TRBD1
TGTGCCAGTAGAAGGACAGGGTCCGACTATGGCTACACCTTC
CASRRTGSDYGYTF
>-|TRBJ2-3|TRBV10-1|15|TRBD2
TGCGCCAGCAGTGAGGGGCGGGAGGGCTTAGATACGCAGTATTTT
CASSEGREGLDTQYF
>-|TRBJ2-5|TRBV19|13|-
TGTGCCAGCGCCCCTTCCGGAGAAGAGACCCAGTACTTC
CASAPSGEETQYF
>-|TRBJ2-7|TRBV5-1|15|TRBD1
TGCGCCAGCAGCTTGGTCTGGGGGACAGGTGGCGAGCAGTACTTC
CASSLVWGTGGEQYF
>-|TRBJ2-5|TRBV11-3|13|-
TGTGCCAGCAGCTTAGATGGAGATGAGACCCAGTACTTC
CASSLDGDETQYF
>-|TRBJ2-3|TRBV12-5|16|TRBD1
TGTGCTAGTGGCCCGACAGGGATTACTAGCACAGATACGCAGTATTTT
CASGPTGITSTDTQYF
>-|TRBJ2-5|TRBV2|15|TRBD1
TGTGCCAGCAGACCAGGACAGGGGGATGGGGAGACCCAGTACTTC
CASRPGQGDGETQYF
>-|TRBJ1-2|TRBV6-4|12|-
TGTGCCAGTGGTAGGGGCTCTTATGGCTACACCTTC
CASGRGSYGYTF
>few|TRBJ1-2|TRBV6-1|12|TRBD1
TGTGCCAGCAGTGAAAACGACAGGGCCTACACCTTC
CASSENDRAYTF
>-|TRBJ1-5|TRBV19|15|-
TGTGCCAGTAGTATGAAACAGGGTAGCAATCAGCCCCAGCATTTT
CASSMKQGSNQPQHF
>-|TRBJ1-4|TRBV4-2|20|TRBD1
TGTGCCAGCAATCTTCCATCCGGCCAGCACCCAGGGGGCGCGAATGAAAAACTGTTTTTT
CASNLPSGQHPGGANEKLFF
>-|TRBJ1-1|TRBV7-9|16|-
TGTGCCAGCAGCCCATCAATTTTCCGGGGAAACACTGAAGCTTTCTTT
CASSPSIFRGNTEAFF